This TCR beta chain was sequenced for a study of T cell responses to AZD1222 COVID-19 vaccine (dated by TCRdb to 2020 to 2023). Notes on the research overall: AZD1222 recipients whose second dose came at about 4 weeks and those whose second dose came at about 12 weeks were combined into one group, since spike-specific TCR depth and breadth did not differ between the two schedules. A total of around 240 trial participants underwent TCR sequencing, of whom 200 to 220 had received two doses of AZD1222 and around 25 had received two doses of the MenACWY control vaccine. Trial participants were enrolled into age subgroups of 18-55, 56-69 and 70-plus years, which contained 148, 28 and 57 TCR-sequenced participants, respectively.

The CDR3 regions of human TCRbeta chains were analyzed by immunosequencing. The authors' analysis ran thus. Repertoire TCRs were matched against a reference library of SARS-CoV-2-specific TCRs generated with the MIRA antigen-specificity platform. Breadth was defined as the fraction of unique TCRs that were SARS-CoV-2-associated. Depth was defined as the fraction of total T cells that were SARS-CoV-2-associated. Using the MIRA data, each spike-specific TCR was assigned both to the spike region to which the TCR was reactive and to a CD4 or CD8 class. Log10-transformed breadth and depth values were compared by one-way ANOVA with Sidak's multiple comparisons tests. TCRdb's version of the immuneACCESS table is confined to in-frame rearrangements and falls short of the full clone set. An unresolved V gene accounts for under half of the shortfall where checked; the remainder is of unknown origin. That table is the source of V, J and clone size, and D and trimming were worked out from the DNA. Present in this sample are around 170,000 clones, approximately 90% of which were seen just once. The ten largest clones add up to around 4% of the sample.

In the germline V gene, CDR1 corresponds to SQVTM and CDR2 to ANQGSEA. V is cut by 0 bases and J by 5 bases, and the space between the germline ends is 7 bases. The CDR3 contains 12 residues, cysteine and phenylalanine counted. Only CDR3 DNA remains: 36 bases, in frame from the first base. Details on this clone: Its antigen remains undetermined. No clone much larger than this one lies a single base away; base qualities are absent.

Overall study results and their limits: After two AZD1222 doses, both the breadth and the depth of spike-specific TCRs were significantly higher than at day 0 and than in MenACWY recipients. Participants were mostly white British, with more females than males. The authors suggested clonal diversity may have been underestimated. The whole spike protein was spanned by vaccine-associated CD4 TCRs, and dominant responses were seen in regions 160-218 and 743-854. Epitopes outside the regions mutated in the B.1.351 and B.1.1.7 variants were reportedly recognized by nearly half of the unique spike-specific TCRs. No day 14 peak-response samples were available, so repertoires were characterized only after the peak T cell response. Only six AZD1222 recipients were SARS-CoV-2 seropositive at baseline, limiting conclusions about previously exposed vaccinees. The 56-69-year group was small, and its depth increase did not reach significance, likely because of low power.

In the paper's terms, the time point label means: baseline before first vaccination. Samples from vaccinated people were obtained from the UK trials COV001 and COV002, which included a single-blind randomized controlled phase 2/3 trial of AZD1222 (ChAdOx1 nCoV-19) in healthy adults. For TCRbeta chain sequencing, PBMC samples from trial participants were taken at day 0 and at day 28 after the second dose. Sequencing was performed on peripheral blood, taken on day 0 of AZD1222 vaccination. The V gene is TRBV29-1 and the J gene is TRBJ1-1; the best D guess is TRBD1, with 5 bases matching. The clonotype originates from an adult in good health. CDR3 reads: CSVEDEGTEAFF. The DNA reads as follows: TGCAGCGTTGAAGATGAGGGGACTGAAGCTTTCTTT.